This T cell receptor (beta chain) was identified during a study of spatial heterogeneity in lung cancer. Study-wide background: Fewer alpha-chain than beta-chain sequences were consistently detected. In raw reads, more than nine appearances on average were recorded for each unique TCR and UMI combination. Points from the study as a whole: At tumor resection, ubiquitous expanded TCRs were detected in blood more often than later.

TCR cDNA molecules each had a unique molecular identifier. From the 5' RACE reads, TCRdb called clonotypes with MiXCR, one entry per CDR3 protein. The sample carries 60,000 to 90,000 distinct CDR3 sequences, less than 15% recorded once. Specified time point: sample taken at primary tumor resection. Unsorted whole RNA from tumor, nontumor lung or frozen PBMC underwent sequencing. About this clonotype: Its antigen is as yet unknown.

The CDR3 contains 15 residues. V lost 4 bases to trimming and J lost 3 bases; unmatched junction nucleotides: 6. Germline V gene sequence: CDR1 SGHRS, CDR2 YFSETQ. The sequence was collected from a male donor with early-stage non-small cell lung cancer. V gene TRBV5-1 combines with J gene TRBJ2-7; 11 bases align to TRBD1. Sample: PBMCs, taken at surgery. The CDR3 spells CASSAGQGDDYEQYF. The DNA of the CDR3 is TGCGCCAGCAGCGCGGGACAGGGGGACGACTACGAGCAGTACTTC.